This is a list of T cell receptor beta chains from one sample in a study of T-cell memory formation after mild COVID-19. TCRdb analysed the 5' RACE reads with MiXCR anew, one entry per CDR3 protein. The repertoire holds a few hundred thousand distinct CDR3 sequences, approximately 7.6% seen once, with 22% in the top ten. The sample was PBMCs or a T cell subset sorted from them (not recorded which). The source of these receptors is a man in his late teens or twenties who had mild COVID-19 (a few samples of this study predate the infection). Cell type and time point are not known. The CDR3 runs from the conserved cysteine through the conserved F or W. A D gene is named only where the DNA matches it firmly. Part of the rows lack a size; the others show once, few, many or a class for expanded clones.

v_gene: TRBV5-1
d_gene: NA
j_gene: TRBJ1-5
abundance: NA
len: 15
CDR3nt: TGCGCCAGCAGCCACCTCGACAGGAATAATCAGCCCCAGCATTTT
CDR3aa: CASSHLDRNNQPQHF

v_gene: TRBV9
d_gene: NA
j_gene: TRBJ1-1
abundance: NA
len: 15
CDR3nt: TGTGCCAGCAGCGGTCCAGAGTCCATGAACACTGAAGCTTTCTTT
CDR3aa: CASSGPESMNTEAFF

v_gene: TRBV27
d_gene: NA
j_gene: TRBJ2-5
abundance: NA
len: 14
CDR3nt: TGTGCCAGCAGTTATGCAGGGGCAGTGGAGACCCAGTACTTC
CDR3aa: CASSYAGAVETQYF

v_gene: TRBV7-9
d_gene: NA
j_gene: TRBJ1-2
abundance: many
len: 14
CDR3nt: TGTGCCAGCAGCTTAGCGGACCCTAACTATGGCTACACCTTC
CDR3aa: CASSLADPNYGYTF

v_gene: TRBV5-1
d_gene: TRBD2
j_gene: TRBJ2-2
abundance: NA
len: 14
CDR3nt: TGCGCCAGCTCGACCCCCGGGGGGAGCGGGGAGCTGTTTTTT
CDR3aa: CASSTPGGSGELFF

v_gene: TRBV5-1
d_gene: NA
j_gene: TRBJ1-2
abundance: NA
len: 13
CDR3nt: TGCGCCAGCAGCTCGGAGACAGTTGGCGGCTACACCTTC
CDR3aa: CASSSETVGGYTF

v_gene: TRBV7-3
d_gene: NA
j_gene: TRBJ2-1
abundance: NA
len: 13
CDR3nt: TGTGCCAGCAGCGCCTCTAGCTACAATGAGCAGTTCTTC
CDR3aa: CASSASSYNEQFF

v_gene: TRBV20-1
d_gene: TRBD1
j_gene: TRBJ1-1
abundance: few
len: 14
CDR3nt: TGCAGTGCTAAAGCGGACAGGGGGGACACTGAAGCTTTCTTT
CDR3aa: CSAKADRGDTEAFF

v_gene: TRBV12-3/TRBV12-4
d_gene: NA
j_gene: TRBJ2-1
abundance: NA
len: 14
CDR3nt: TGTGCCAGCAGGGAGGGGGGTGCCTACAATGAGCAGTTCTTC
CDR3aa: CASREGGAYNEQFF

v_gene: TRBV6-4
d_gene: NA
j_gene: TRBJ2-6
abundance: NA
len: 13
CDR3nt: TGTGCCAGCAGTGACTCGGAGCTAGCCGTCCTGACTTTC
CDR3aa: CASSDSELAVLTF

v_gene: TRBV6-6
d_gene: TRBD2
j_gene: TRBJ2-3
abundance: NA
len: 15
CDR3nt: TGTGCCAGCAGGGAGACTAGCGGGCCCCCAGATACGCAGTATTTT
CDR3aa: CASRETSGPPDTQYF

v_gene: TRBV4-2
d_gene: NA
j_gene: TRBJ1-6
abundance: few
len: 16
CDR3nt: TGTGCCAGCAGCCCTACGAGGGGAGGGCGCAATTCACCCCTCCACTTT
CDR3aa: CASSPTRGGRNSPLHF

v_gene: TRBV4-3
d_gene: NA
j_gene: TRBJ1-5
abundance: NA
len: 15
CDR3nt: TGCGCCAGCAGCCCCCGTCCCCAGGGAAGCCAGCCCCAGCATTTT
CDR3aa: CASSPRPQGSQPQHF

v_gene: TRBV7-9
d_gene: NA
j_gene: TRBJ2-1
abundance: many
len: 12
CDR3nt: TGTGCCAGCAGCTTAGGGTACAATGAGCAGTTCTTC
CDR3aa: CASSLGYNEQFF

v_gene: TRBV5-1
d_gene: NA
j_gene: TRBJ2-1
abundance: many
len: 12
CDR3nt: TGCGCCAGCAGCTTGGGCCCCAAGGAGCAGTTCTTC
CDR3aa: CASSLGPKEQFF

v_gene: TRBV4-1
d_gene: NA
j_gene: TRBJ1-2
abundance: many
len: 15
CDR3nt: TGCGCCAGCAGATTCGGGCCCAGAGCTAACTATGGCTACACCTTC
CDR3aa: CASRFGPRANYGYTF

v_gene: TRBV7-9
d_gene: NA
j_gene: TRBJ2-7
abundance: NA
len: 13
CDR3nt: TGTGCCAGCAGCTTACTGCCGGTCGACGAGCAGTACTTC
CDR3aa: CASSLLPVDEQYF

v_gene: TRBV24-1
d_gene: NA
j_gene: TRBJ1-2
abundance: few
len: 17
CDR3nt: TGTGCCACCAGTGAGCAGACCGACCGCCGGCCTAACTATGGCTACACCTTC
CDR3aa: CATSEQTDRRPNYGYTF

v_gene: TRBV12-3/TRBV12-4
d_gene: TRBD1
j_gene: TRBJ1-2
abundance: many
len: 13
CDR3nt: TGTGCCAGCAGTGTCGACAGGGGCCGCGGCTACACCTTC
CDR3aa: CASSVDRGRGYTF

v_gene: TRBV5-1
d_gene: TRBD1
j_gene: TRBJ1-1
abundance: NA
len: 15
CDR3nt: TGCGCCAGCATAGGGGGGGGACAGGGGAACACTGAAGCTTTCTTT
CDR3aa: CASIGGGQGNTEAFF

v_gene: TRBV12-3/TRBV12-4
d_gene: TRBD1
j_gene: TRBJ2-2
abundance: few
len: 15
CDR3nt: TGTGCCAGCAGTTTAGGGTCAGGGGGCCCCGGGGAGCTGTTTTTT
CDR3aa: CASSLGSGGPGELFF

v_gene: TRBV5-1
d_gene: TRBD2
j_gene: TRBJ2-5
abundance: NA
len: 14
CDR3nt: TGCGCCAGCAGCGCTAGCGGGGGCTGGGAGACCCAGTACTTC
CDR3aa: CASSASGGWETQYF

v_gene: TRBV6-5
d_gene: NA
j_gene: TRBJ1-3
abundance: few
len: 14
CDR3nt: TGTGCCAGCAGGGAACAGAGCGTTGGAAACACCATATATTTT
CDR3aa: CASREQSVGNTIYF

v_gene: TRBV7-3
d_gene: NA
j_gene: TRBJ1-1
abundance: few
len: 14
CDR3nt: TGTGCCAGCAGCCGTGGGGGCAGCCACACTGAAGCTTTCTTT
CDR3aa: CASSRGGSHTEAFF

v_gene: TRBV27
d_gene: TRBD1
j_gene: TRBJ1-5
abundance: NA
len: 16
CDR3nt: TGTGCCAGCAGTTCGGGACAGCCGAGCTTCAATCAGCCCCAGCATTTT
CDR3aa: CASSSGQPSFNQPQHF

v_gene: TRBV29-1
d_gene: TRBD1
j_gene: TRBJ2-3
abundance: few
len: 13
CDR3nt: TGCAGCGTACAGGGGGCCTGGGCAGATACGCAGTATTTT
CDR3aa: CSVQGAWADTQYF

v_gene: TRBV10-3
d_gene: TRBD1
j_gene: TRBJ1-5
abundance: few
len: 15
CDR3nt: TGTGCCATCAGTGAAACAGGGGGCGGCAATCAGCCCCAGCATTTT
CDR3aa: CAISETGGGNQPQHF

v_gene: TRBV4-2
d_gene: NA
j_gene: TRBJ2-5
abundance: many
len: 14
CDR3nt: TGTGCCAGCAGCCAAGCCCCAATGGTGGGGACCCAGTACTTC
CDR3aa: CASSQAPMVGTQYF

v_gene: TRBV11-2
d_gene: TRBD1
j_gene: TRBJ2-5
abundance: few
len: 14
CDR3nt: TGTGCCAGCAGCCAGGGGGACAGGGGGCGATGGGGGTACTTC
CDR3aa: CASSQGDRGRWGYF

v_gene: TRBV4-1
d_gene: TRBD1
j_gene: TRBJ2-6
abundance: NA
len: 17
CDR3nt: TGCGCCAGCAGCCCGGACAGGGACAGATCTGGGGCCAACGTCCTGACTTTC
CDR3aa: CASSPDRDRSGANVLTF

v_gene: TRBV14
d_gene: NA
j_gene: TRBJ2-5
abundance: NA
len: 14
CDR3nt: TGTGCCAGCAGCCAATCGCTACCGGAAGAGACCCAGTACTTC
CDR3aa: CASSQSLPEETQYF

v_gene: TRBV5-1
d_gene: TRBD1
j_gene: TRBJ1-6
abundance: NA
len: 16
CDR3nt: TGCGCCAGCAGCCCCGGGGACAGCTCCTATAATTCACCCCTCCACTTT
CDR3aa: CASSPGDSSYNSPLHF

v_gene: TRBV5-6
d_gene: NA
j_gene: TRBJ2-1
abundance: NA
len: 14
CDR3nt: TGTGCCAGCACCATCACGGCCCCCTGGAGTGAGCAGTTCTTC
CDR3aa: CASTITAPWSEQFF

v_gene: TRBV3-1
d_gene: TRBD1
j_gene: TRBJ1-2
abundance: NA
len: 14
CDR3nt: TGTGCCAGCAGCCACACAGGGGAAGCATATGGCTACACCTTC
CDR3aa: CASSHTGEAYGYTF

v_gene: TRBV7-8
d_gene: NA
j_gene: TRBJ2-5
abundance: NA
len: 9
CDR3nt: TGTGCATGCGGGGAGACCCAGTACTTC
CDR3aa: CACGETQYF

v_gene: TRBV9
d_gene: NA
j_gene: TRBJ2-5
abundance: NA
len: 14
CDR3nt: TGTGCCAGCAGCGTAGGAAGCGGCCAAGAGACCCAGTACTTC
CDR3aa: CASSVGSGQETQYF

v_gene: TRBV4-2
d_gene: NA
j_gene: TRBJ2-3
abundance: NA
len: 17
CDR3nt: TGTGCCAGCAGCCAAGGCCAAATGAGGGGGAGGACAGATACGCAGTATTTT
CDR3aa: CASSQGQMRGRTDTQYF

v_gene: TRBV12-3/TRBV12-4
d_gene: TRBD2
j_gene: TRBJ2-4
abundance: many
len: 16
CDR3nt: TGTGCCAGCAGCATAACTAGCGGGGGGTACAAAAACATTCAGTACTTC
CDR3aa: CASSITSGGYKNIQYF

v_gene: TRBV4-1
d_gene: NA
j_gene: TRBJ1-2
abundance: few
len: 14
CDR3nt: TGCGCCAGCAGCCAACCCGGCAAGGCCTATGGCTACACCTTC
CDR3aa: CASSQPGKAYGYTF

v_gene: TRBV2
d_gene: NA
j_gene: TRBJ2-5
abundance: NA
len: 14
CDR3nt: TGTGCCAGCAGCCGACTAACACCACAAGAGACCCAGTACTTC
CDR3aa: CASSRLTPQETQYF

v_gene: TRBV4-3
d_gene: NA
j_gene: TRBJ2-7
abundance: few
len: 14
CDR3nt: TGCGCCAGCAGCCGAGGGCCCTTTAACTACGAGCAGTACTTC
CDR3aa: CASSRGPFNYEQYF

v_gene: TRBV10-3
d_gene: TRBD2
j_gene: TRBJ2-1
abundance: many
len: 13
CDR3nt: TGTGCCATGTCTAGCGGGATTTACAATGAGCAGTTCTTC
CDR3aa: CAMSSGIYNEQFF

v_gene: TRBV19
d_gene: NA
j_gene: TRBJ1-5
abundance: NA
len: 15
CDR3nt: TGTGCCAGTAGACTTCGGAGCCTAGGGGATCAGCCCCAGCATTTT
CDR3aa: CASRLRSLGDQPQHF

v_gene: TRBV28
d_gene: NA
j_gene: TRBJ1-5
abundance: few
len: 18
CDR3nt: TGTGCCAGCAGATCCGAGGGACCGACCTCTTATAGCAATCAGCCCCAGCATTTT
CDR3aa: CASRSEGPTSYSNQPQHF

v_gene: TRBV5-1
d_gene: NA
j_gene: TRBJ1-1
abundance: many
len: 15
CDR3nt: TGCGCCAGCAGCCCGACAGCAATTGGGAACACTGAAGCTTTCTTT
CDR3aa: CASSPTAIGNTEAFF

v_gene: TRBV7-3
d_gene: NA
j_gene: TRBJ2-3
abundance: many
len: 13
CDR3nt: TGTGCCAGCAGCTTAAGCCCCAGAGATACGCAGTATTTT
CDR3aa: CASSLSPRDTQYF

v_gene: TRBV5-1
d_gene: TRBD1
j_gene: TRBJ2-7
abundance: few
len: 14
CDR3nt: TGCGCCAGCAGCGAGGACAGGGGGCTCAACGAGCAGTACTTC
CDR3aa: CASSEDRGLNEQYF

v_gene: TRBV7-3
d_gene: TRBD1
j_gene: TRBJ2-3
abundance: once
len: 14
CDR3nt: TGTGCCAGCAGTCAACAGGGGATCGGGGATACGCAGTATTTT
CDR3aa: CASSQQGIGDTQYF